This T cell receptor beta chain appears in the sequencing data of a study of T cell responses to AZD1222 COVID-19 vaccine. This CDR3 is built from 13 residues. V gave up 5 bases and J gave up 5 bases, with 10 bases separating them. Sequencing used immunoSEQ multiplex PCR; TCRdb keeps in-frame clones, though not all of them. The table includes 250,000 to 300,000 clones, around 93% detected once. This clone has just one count. Antigen unknown. The study, taken as a whole, reports: None of the repertoires were sampled until the peak T cell response had passed. The donor group comprised mostly white British people and more females; the analysis possibly underestimated clonal diversity. Close to half of spike-specific TCRs reportedly recognize unmutated variant regions.

Material: peripheral blood, obtained 28 days after the second AZD1222 dose. The J gene is TRBJ1-5, the V gene TRBV12-3 or TRBV12-4; no clear D gene. The TCR sequence derives from an adult who received the AZD1222 COVID-19 vaccine. The CDR3 here is CASSPLEDQPQHF. In DNA form, the CDR3 reads TGTGCCAGCAGTCCCCTCGAGGATCAGCCCCAGCATTTT.